The clone carrying this T cell receptor (beta chain) was observed at least ten times. Its antigen remains unidentified. The sample originates from a study of response to subunit inactivated influenza vaccine. The study's findings and limits: After each seasonal influenza vaccination, few new T cells are recruited, the authors suggested.

Trimming took off 7 bases at V and 7 bases at J, with 20 bases between the two ends. This CDR3 comprises 15 residues. The germline V gene has CDR1 SNHLY and CDR2 FYNNEI. TCRdb re-derived calls from the RT-PCR reads in MiXCR, one entry per CDR3 protein. Of around 760,000 distinct CDR3 sequences in the sample, about 15% were seen once. This clonotype was obtained from a man aged 50-59 years who received an inactivated influenza vaccine. V is TRBV2 and J is TRBJ2-1; D may be TRBD2 (7 bases). The source material was PBMCs from blood, sampled 14 to 15 days before vaccination. CDR3 in DNA: TGTGCCAGCACCTCCCGGGGGGCTGGGGGGAATGAGCAGTTCTTC. Protein: CASTSRGAGGNEQFF.